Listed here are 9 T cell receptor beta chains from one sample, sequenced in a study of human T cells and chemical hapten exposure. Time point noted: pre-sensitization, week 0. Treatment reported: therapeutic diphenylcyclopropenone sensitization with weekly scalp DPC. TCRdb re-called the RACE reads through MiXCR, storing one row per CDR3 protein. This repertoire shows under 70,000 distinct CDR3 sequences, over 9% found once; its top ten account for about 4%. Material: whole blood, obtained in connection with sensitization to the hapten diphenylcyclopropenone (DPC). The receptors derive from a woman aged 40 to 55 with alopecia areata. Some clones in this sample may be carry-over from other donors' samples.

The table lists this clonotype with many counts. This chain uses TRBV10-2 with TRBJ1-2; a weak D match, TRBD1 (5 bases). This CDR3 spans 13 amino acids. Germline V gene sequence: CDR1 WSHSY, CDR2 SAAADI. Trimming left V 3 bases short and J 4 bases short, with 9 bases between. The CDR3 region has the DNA TGCGCCAGCAGTGAAGGCCAGGGCTATGGCTACACCTTC. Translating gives CASSEGQGYGYTF.

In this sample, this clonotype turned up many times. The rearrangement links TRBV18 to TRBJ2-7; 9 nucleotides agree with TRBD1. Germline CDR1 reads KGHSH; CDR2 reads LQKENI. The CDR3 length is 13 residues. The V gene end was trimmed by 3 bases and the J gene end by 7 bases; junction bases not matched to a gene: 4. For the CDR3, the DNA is TGTGCCAGCTCACCCCCCGGGACAGGGGAGCAGTACTTC. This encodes CASSPPGTGEQYF. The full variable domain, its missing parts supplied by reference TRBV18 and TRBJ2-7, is NAGVMQNPRHLVRRRGQEARLRCSPMKGHSHVYWYRQLPEEGLKFMVYLQKENIIDESGMPKERFSAEFPKEGPSILRIQQVVRGDSAAYFCASSPPGTGEQYFGPGTRLTVT.

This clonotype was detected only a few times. The CDR3 is CSVAAPGEQYF. CDR3 in DNA: TGCAGCGTTGCAGCCCCTGGGGAGCAGTACTTC. The V and J genes are TRBV29-1 and TRBJ2-7; unclear D gene. The CDR3 consists of 11 residues. Germline values: CDR1 SQVTM, CDR2 ANQGSEA. V lost 4 bases, J lost 7 bases, and 11 bases lay in between.

CDR3: CASRQQGGERETQYF. CDR3 bases: TGTGCCAGCAGGCAACAGGGGGGAGAACGGGAGACCCAGTACTTC. V and J are TRBV12-3 or TRBV12-4 and TRBJ2-5, with 8 bases that match TRBD1. The CDR3 consists of 15 residues. The V segment lost 6 bases and the J segment 5 bases; nucleotides outside the gene matches: 11.

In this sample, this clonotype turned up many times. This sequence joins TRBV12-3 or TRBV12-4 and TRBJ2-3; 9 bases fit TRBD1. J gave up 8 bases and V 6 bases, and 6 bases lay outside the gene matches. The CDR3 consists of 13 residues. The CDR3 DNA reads TGTGCCAGCAGCCGGACAGGGGCGGGTACGCAGTATTTT. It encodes CASSRTGAGTQYF.

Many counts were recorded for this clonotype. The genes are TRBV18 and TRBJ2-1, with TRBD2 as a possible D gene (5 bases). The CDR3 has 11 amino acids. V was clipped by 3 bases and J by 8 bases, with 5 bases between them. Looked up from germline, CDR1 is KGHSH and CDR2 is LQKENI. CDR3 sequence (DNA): TGTGCCAGCTCACCGGGAGATGAGCAGTTCTTC. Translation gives CASSPGDEQFF. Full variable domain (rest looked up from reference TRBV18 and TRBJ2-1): NAGVMQNPRHLVRRRGQEARLRCSPMKGHSHVYWYRQLPEEGLKFMVYLQKENIIDESGMPKERFSAEFPKEGPSILRIQQVVRGDSAAYFCASSPGDEQFFGPGTRLTVL.

The DNA of the CDR3 is TGTGCCAGCAGCTTCGGCGGCAACGTGGACAATGAGCAGTTCTTC. This gives the protein CASSFGGNVDNEQFF. This rearrangement joins TRBV5-6 to TRBJ2-1; D gene unclear. The CDR3 runs 15 residues. CDR1 SGHDT and CDR2 YYEEEE come from the germline V gene. The V gene lost 2 bases and the J gene lost 5 bases, with 14 bases spanning the gap.

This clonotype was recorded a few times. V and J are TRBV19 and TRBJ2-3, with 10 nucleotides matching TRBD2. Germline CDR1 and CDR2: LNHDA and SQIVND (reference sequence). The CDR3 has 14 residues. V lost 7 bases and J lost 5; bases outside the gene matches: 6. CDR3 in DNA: TGTGCCAGTAATAGCGGGAGGATGAGAGATACGCAGTATTTT. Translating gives CASNSGRMRDTQYF.

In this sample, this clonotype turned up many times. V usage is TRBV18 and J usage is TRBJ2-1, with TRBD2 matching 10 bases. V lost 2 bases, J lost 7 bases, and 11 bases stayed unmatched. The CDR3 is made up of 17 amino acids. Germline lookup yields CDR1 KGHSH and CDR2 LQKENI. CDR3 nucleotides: TGTGCCAGCTCACCAACGTTGGCTAGCGGGAGAGGTAATGAGCAGTTCTTC. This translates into CASSPTLASGRGNEQFF. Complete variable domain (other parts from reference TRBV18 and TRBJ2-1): NAGVMQNPRHLVRRRGQEARLRCSPMKGHSHVYWYRQLPEEGLKFMVYLQKENIIDESGMPKERFSAEFPKEGPSILRIQQVVRGDSAAYFCASSPTLASGRGNEQFFGPGTRLTVL.